The sequence of this T cell receptor (beta chain) was determined in a study of shared clonotypes between healthy human individuals. CDR3 size: 18 residues. Deletions cut 5 bases from V and 2 bases from J, with 23 bases between. Germline-derived CDR1 and CDR2 are SGHAT and FQNNGV. Clones were sequenced by immunoSEQ multiplex PCR, and TCRdb holds only the in-frame ones, with some missing. The sample lists over 1.4 million clones; roughly 96% were seen once. In regard to this clone: The antigen is unknown.

Regarding the study as a whole: The authors sampled blood alone, and tissue repertoires likely differ. For sorted subsets, rarefaction showed incomplete sequencing despite large depth. Larger estimated richness was generally recorded for naive subsets relative to memory subsets.

Everyone who donated was a Caucasian adult who lived in Nashville, Tennessee. Specimen: naive CD4+ T cells sorted from blood. Subset denoted: CD45RA+ positively selected. The V and J genes are TRBV11-2 and TRBJ2-3; D is unresolved. The sequence came from a man younger than 45 in good health. The chain's CDR3 is CASSPRVRASRSTDTQYF. For the CDR3, the DNA is TGTGCCAGCAGCCCACGAGTTAGGGCTTCGCGATCCACAGATACGCAGTATTTT.